The clone carrying this T cell receptor (beta chain) was found many times. TCRdb redid the calling of the 5' RACE reads with MiXCR, one entry per CDR3 protein. The sample yields about 22,000 distinct CDR3 sequences, 8.5% to 12% seen once. The data stem from a study of neurological immune-mediated disorders. Sequencing was carried out using PBMCs. The clonotype comes from a woman between 55 and 75 years old with HTLV-1-associated myelopathy (HAM/TSP).

The CDR3 protein is CAISEVGRVTYGYTF. Here the CDR3 DNA reads TGTGCCATCAGTGAGGTCGGCAGGGTAACGTATGGCTACACCTTC. V and J are TRBV10-3 and TRBJ1-2; D may be TRBD1 (5 bases). Germline V gene lookup returns CDR1 ENHRY and CDR2 SYGVKD. V was clipped by 2 bases and J by 5 bases, with 15 bases between them. This CDR3 has 15 residues.